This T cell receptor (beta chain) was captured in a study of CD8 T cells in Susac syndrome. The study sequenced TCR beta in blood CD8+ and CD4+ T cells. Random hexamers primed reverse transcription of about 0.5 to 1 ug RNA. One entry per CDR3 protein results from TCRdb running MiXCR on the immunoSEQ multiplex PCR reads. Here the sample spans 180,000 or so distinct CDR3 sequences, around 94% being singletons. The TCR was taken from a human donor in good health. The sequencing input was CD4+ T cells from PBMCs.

CDR3 in amino acids: CASTAGLGEQFF. For the CDR3, the DNA is TGTGCCAGCACCGCGGGGTTGGGTGAGCAGTTCTTC. The V gene is TRBV3-1, the J gene TRBJ2-1; D perhaps matches TRBD2 (6 bases). Trimming removed 7 bases from V and 9 bases from J, with 13 bases in between. The CDR3 spans 12 residues. Germline V CDR1 and CDR2: LGHDT, YNNKEL (reference sequence).